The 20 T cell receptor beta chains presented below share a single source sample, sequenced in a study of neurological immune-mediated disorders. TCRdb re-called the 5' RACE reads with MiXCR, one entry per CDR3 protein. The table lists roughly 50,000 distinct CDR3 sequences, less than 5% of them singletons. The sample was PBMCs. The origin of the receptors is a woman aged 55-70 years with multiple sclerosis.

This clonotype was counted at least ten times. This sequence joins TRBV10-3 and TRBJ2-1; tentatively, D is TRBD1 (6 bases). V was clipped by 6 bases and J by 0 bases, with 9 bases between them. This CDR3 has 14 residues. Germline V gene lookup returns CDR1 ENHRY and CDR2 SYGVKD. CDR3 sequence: CAISDRSSYNEQFF. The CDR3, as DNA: TGTGCCATCAGCGACAGGAGCTCCTACAATGAGCAGTTCTTC.

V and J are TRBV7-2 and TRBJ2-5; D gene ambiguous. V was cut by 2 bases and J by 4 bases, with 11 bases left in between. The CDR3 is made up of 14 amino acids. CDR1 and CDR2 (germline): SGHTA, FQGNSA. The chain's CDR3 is CASSLPPLRETQYF. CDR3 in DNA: TGTGCCAGCAGCTTACCCCCGCTTCGAGAGACCCAGTACTTC.

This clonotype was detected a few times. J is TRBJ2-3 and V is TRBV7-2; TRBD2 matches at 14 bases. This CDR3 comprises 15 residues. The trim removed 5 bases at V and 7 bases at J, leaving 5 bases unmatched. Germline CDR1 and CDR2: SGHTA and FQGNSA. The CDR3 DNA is TGTGCCAGCAGCGCGGGACTAGCGGGGGTTAATACGCAGTATTTT. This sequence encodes CASSAGLAGVNTQYF.

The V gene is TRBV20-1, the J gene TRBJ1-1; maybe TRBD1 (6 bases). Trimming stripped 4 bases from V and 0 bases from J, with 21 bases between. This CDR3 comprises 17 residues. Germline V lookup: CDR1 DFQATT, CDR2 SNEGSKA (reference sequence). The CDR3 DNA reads TGCAGTGCTAAAAGGGTAGGGACAAGAGTCATGAACACTGAAGCTTTCTTT. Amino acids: CSAKRVGTRVMNTEAFF.

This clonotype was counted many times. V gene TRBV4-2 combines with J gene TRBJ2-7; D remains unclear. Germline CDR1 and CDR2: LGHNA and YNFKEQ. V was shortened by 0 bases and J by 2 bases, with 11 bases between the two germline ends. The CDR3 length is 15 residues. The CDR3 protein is CASSQDQGRTYEQYF. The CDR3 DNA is TGTGCCAGCAGCCAAGATCAAGGTAGGACCTACGAGCAGTACTTC.

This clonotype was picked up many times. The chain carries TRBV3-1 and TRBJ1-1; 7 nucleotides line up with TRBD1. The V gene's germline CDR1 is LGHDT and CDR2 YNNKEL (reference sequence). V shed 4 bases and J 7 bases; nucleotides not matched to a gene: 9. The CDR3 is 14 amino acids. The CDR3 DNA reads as TGTGCCAGCAGCCCCCGACAGGGTGGGGGTGAAGCTTTCTTT. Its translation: CASSPRQGGGEAFF.

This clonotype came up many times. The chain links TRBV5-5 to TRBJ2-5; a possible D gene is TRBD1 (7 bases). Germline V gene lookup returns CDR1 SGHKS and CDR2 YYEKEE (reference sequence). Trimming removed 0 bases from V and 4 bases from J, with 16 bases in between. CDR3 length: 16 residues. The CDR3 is CASSLESAGGRETQYF. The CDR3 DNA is TGTGCCAGCAGCTTGGAGTCGGCAGGGGGGCGAGAGACCCAGTACTTC.

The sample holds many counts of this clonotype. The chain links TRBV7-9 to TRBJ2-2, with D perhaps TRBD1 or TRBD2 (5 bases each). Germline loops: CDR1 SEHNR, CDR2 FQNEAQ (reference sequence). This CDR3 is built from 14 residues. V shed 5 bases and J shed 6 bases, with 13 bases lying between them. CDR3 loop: CASSPGTRAGELFF. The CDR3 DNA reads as TGTGCCAGCAGCCCCGGGACCCGAGCCGGGGAGCTGTTTTTT.

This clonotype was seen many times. The DNA for the CDR3 is TGTGCCAGCAGCGTACAGGCCAGAAACACTGAAGCTTTCTTT. Protein sequence: CASSVQARNTEAFF. The V and J genes are TRBV9 and TRBJ1-1, with unresolved D. The CDR3 contains 14 residues. Trimming took off 1 base at V and 2 bases at J, with 9 bases between the two ends. Germline values: CDR1 SGDLS, CDR2 YYNGEE. The full variable domain, with the rest looked up from reference TRBV9 and TRBJ1-1, is DSGVTQTPKHLITATGQRVTLRCSPRSGDLSVYWYQQSLDQGLQFLIQYYNGEERAKGNILERFSAQQFPDLHSELNLSSLELGDSALYFCASSVQARNTEAFFGQGTRLTVV.

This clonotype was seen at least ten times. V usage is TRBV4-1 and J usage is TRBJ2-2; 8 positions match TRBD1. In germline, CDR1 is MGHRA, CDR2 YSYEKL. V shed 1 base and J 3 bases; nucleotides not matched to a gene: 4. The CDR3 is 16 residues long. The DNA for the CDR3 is TGCGCCAGCAGCCAAGTCAACAGGGGGGACACCGGGGAGCTGTTTTTT. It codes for CASSQVNRGDTGELFF.

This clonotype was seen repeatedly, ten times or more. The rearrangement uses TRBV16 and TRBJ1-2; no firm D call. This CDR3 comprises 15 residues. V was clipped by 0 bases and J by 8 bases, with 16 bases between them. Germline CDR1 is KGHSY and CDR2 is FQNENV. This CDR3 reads CASSQSGPAGGGYTF. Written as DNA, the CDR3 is TGTGCCAGCAGCCAATCGGGCCCCGCCGGAGGAGGCTACACCTTC.

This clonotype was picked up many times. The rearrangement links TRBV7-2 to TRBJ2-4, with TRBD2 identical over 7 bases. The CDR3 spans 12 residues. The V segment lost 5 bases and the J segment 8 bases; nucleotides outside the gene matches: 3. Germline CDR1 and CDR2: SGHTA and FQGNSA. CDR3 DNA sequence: TGTGCCAGCAGCGGGGGAGGGGACATTCAGTACTTC. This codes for CASSGGGDIQYF.

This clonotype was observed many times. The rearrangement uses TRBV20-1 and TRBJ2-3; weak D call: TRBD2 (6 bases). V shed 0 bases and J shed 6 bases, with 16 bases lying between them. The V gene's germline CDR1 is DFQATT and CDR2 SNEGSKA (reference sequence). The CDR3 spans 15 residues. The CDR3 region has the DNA TGCAGTGCTAGAGAACTAGCTATCCGGGCGGATACGCAGTATTTT. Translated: CSARELAIRADTQYF.

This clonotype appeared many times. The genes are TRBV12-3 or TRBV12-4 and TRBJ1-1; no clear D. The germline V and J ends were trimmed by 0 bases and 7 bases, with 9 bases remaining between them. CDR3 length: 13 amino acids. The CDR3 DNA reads TGTGCCAGCAGTTTAGCGCGGGCGGTTGAAGCTTTCTTT. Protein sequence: CASSLARAVEAFF.

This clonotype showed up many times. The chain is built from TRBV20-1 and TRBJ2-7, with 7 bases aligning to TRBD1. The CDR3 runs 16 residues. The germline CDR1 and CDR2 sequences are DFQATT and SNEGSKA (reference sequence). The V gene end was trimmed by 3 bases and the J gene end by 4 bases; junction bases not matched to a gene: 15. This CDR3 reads CSARGFVPGQKYEQYF. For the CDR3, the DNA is TGCAGTGCTAGGGGATTCGTCCCGGGACAGAAGTACGAGCAGTACTTC.

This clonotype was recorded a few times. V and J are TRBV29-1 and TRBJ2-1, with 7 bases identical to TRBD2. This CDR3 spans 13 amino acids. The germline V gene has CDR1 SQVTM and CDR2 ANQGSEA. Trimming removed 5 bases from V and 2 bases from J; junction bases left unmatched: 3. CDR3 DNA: TGCAGCGTTCAGCGGGGAGCCTACAATGAGCAGTTCTTC. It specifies CSVQRGAYNEQFF.

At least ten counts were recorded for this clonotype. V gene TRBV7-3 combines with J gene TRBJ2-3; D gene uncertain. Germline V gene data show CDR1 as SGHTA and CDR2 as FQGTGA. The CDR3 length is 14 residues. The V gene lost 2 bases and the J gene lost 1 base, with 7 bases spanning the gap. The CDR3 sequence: CASSLDWGTDTQYF. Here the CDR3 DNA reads TGTGCCAGCAGCTTAGACTGGGGCACAGATACGCAGTATTTT.

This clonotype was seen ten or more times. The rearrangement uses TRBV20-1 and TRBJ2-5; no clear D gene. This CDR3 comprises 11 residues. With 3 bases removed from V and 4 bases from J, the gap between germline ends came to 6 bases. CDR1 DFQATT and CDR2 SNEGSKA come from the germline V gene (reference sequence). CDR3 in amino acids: CSARAPETQYF. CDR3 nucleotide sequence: TGCAGTGCTAGGGCCCCAGAGACCCAGTACTTC.

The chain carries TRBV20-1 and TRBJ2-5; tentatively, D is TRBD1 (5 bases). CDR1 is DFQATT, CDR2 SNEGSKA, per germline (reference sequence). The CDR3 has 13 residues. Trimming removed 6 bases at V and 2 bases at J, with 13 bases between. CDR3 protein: CSAKSGWQETQYF. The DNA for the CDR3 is TGCAGTGCAAAATCAGGGTGGCAAGAGACCCAGTACTTC.

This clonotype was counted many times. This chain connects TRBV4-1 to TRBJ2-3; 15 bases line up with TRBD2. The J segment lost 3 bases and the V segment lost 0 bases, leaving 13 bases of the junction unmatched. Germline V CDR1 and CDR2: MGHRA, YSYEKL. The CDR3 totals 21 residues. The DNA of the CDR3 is TGCGCCAGCAGCCAAGACCTAAGAATTGGGGGACTAGCGGGGGGTACAGATACGCAGTATTTT. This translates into CASSQDLRIGGLAGGTDTQYF.